This TCR beta chain was captured in a study of blood T cells in healthy people across ages. The CDR3 totals 15 residues. CDR1 MDHEN and CDR2 SYDVKM come from the germline V gene. Losses at the gene ends were 5 bases for V and 0 bases for J; bases not matched to a gene: 6. A second PCR, run for about 7 to 11 cycles, used a sample-barcoded 5' primer plus a J-beta primer mix. Tagging of each cDNA molecule was performed by a template-switch adaptor with 12 random nucleotides. TCRdb analysed the 5' RACE reads with MiXCR anew, one entry per CDR3 protein. In the table there are around 1,500,000 distinct CDR3 sequences, around two fifths of which are singletons. About 9.6 milliliters of peripheral blood were drawn from each donor into EDTA-treated tubes. The study isolated at least 6.5 million PBMCs from each sample.

V is TRBV28 and J is TRBJ1-1; TRBD1 matches at 7 bases. The receptor was derived from a woman aged 18-29 years in good health. The specimen was blood. The CDR3 region is CASSPGQPLNTEAFF. Written as DNA, the CDR3 is TGTGCCAGCAGTCCGGGACAGCCCCTGAACACTGAAGCTTTCTTT.